A single T cell receptor beta chain is shown here with its context. The target antigen is unknown. The assay was immunoSEQ multiplex PCR, and TCRdb's table has in-frame clones only and misses some. The table lists 300,000 to 400,000 clones, around 89% of them singletons, with 6.4% in the top ten. This CDR3 spans 14 amino acids. V was cut by 3 bases and J by 4 bases, with 12 bases left in between. Germline V gives CDR1 LNHDA, CDR2 SQIVND (reference sequence). The entry originates in a study of Ad26.COV2.S vaccination and SARS-CoV-2 variants. About the study: The Ad26.COV2.S arm of the COV1001 trial was where the donor was placed. Intramuscularly, Ad26.COV2.S was given either once or twice, 56 days apart.

Study-level points and caveats: People who got the vaccine or the placebo had similar non-spike TCR breadth. TCR breadth and depth analyses may have underestimated total T cell responses.

Treatment reported: some 20 received Ad26.COV2.S at low or high dose, single or two shots; several received placebo; per-sample allocation not given. On day 63 after the first injection, vaccine and placebo recipients gave samples. This sequence was found in a person between 18 and 65 years old who received the Ad26.COV2.S COVID-19 vaccine or a placebo. This specimen was peripheral blood, taken in a trial of Ad26.COV2.S vaccine versus placebo. The rearrangement links TRBV19 to TRBJ2-5, with D possibly matching TRBD2 (6 bases). In DNA, the CDR3 is TGTGCCAGTAGTATTCCCGGGAGTGGAGAGACCCAGTACTTC. Protein sequence: CASSIPGSGETQYF. The full variable domain, its missing parts supplied by reference TRBV19 and TRBJ2-5, is DGGITQSPKYLFRKEGQNVTLSCEQNLNHDAMYWYRQDPGQGLRLIYYSQIVNDFQKGDIAEGYSVSREKKESFPLTVTSAQKNPTAFYLCASSIPGSGETQYFGPGTRLLVL.